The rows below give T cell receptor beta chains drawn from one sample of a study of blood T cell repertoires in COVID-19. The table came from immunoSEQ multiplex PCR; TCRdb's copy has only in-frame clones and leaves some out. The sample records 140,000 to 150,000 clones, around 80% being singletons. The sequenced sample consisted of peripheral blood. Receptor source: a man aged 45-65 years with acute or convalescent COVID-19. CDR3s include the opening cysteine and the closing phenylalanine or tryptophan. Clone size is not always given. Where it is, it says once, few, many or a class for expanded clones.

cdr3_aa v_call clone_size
CASSGWDRSLTLYGYTF TRBV2 NA
CASSLYNRESTDTQYF TRBV7-2 NA
CASSHPQGLDSPLHF TRBV4-1 few
CASSPGTAFSPLHF TRBV6-5 few
CAWSPLTGEGHTEAFF TRBV30 NA
CAWSIPPTGGGNTEAFF TRBV30 NA
CASSQDRGSGQPQHF TRBV3-1/TRBV3-2 NA
CASSQDPTGGFYEQYF TRBV3-1/TRBV3-2 NA
CASRTGTTGNTIYF TRBV5-1 NA
CASSETSGARNEQFF TRBV9 NA
CSVPDRSGYTF TRBV29-1 NA
CASSESRQGYQPQHF TRBV10-2 NA
CAWNRGRSGANVLTF TRBV30 NA
CASSGTGTPLDQPQHF TRBV19 NA
CASSPGQMNTEAFF TRBV9 NA
CASSPRRGLDYGYTF TRBV9 many
CASRHVEGQETQYF TRBV5-6 NA
CASSADRGWETQYF TRBV2 NA
CASSLRDSTNSPLHF TRBV7-9 NA
CASSLVSSGINTQYF TRBV7-2 NA
CASSLGTAYGYTF TRBV14 NA
CASTTGQNEAFF TRBV3-1/TRBV3-2 NA
CASSGQSSYNEQFF TRBV6-5 NA
CATSDHIADTQYF TRBV24-1 NA
CASRGQASGNTIYF TRBV6-6 many
CASSVRQVDYNSPLHF TRBV2 NA
CASRPPGLVTNGTQYF TRBV21-1 NA
CASSLVPSGTSTDTQYF TRBV5-1 NA
CASKDRGHTEAFF TRBV6-5 NA
CASSVDLSNTEAFF TRBV9 NA
CASSEGGTQTSYGYTF TRBV6-1 few
CASSGQTTYEAFF TRBV7-9 NA
CASSPGTPRGEKLFF TRBV18 NA
CASSYVALASNEQFF TRBV18 few
CASSLAGTSEQETQYF TRBV5-1 NA
CATSYPGQPNQPQHF TRBV15 NA